This entry features one TCR beta chain sequence. Its matching antigen is unknown. These data come from a study of naive and memory T cell subsets. An equimolar mix of two oligonucleotides served as the beta constant-region primer for TRBC1 and TRBC2. Four rounds of PCR amplified the ligated cDNA using nested alpha and beta constant-region primers plus SP2. TCRdb re-analysed the UMI-ligation and nested PCR reads in MiXCR, keeping a single row per CDR3 protein. Among 98,000 or so distinct CDR3 sequences listed, about 14% were seen once. Germline V gene data show CDR1 as MDHEN and CDR2 as SYDVKM. V was shortened by 6 bases and J by 3 bases, with 18 bases between the two germline ends. The CDR3 contains 16 residues. CD4+ T cell IFNgamma after overnight CMV lysate exposure gave donor CMV status. CD8 T cells were positively selected from what remained after CD4 positive selection. Cells stained for CD3, CD4, CD8, CD45RA and CD27 were sorted into four subsets.

General study points: Especially in CD8 cells, naive repertoires contained a few larger clonotypes, possibly CD45RA-re-expressing memory cells. Activation and differentiation may alter RNA-based TCR counts.

This clonotype originated in a human donor in good health. Sample: naive CD8+ T cells from blood. The rearrangement joins TRBV28 to TRBJ2-1, with D possibly TRBD2 on 5 matching bases. CDR3 coding DNA: TGTGCCAGCAGCCAACTGTTAGCGTCTAGCTACAATGAGCAGTTCTTC. It encodes CASSQLLASSYNEQFF.